These 16 T cell receptor beta chains came from one sample sequenced in a study of T cell responses to AZD1222 COVID-19 vaccine. Sequenced by immunoSEQ multiplex PCR; TCRdb stores in-frame clones only, minus some. The sample includes some 150,000 clones, roughly 90% seen only once; the top ten take less than 3.5%. The sequenced sample was peripheral blood, obtained on day 0 of AZD1222 vaccination. The receptors were gathered from an adult in good health.

This sequence joins TRBV19 and TRBJ1-2, with D uncertain. This CDR3 spans 13 amino acids. Germline V gives CDR1 LNHDA, CDR2 SQIVND (reference sequence). V was cut by 6 bases and J by 2 bases, with 10 bases left in between. The CDR3 bases are TGTGCCAGTAGAGTCTCGGGGAACTATGGCTACACCTTC. Translating gives CASRVSGNYGYTF.

V usage is TRBV6-6 and J usage is TRBJ2-3, with TRBD1 matching over 8 bases. Germline V CDR1 and CDR2: MNHNY, SVGAGI (reference sequence). The ends lost 5 bases at V and 4 bases at J; junction bases unmatched: 14. The CDR3 has 17 residues. The chain's CDR3 is CASSPLEAGQGADTQYF. The DNA of the CDR3 is TGTGCCAGCAGTCCCCTCGAGGCCGGACAGGGCGCAGATACGCAGTATTTT.

This clone was seen a single time. Germline and junction disagree at one end, which may indicate a read error. The rearrangement links TRBV7-7 to TRBJ1-5; D is undetermined. The CDR3 is 13 residues long. Germline lookup yields CDR1 SSHAT and CDR2 FNYEAQ (reference sequence). The CDR3 reads CASSYDINQPQHF. In nucleotides, the CDR3 is TGTGCTAGCAGCTACGACATTAATCAGCCCCAGCATTTT.

This chain joins TRBV4-1 and TRBJ2-7; D is uncertain. Deletions cut 0 bases from V and 2 bases from J, with 8 bases between. The CDR3 has 14 amino acids. Germline values: CDR1 MGHRA, CDR2 YSYEKL. CDR3 DNA: TGCGCCAGCAGCCAAGATCCAATTACCTACGAGCAGTACTTC. This translates into CASSQDPITYEQYF.

V usage is TRBV21-1 and J usage is TRBJ1-5. TRBV21-1 is an annotated pseudogene. The CDR3 runs to 14 residues. CDR3 in DNA: TGTGCCAGCAGCAAACGGGACTATGGTCAGCCCCAGCATTTT. Protein: CASSKRDYGQPQHF.

This clone was observed a single time. The chain joins TRBV7-9 to TRBJ1-4, with 7 bases matching TRBD1. V shed 5 bases, J shed 7 bases, and the junction held 7 bases outside the gene matches. Germline-derived CDR1 and CDR2 are SEHNR and FQNEAQ (reference sequence). The CDR3 totals 14 residues. The CDR3 sequence: CASSRQGGLEKLFF. CDR3 DNA: TGTGCCAGCAGCCGACAGGGAGGTCTTGAAAAACTGTTTTTT. Using reference TRBV7-9 and TRBJ1-4 for the parts outside the CDR3, the full variable domain is DTGVSQNPRHKITKRGQNVTFRCDPISEHNRLYWYRQTLGQGPEFLTYFQNEAQLEKSRLLSDRFSAERPKGSFSTLEIQRTEQGDSAMYLCASSRQGGLEKLFFGSGTQLSVL.

The genes are TRBV10-3 and TRBJ1-6; D uncertain. CDR3 length equals 14 residues. Trimming pared 2 bases from V and 7 bases from J, leaving 9 bases between. CDR1 is ENHRY and CDR2 is SYGVKD in the germline V gene. CDR3 residues: CAISEPSRNSPLHF. The DNA of the CDR3 is TGTGCCATCAGTGAGCCCAGTAGGAATTCACCCCTCCACTTT.

The V and J genes are TRBV7-2 and TRBJ1-2, with D perhaps TRBD1 (5 bases). V was cut by 5 bases and J by 14 bases, with 18 bases left in between. The CDR3 is 12 amino acids. The germline gives CDR1 SGHTA, CDR2 FQGNSA. The CDR3 nucleotides read TGTGCCAGCAGCCCTATCGCAGGAGCAGGGACCTTC. Translation: CASSPIAGAGTF.

The gene calls are TRBV6-2 or TRBV6-3 and TRBJ2-1, with D unresolved. The CDR3 is 14 residues long. The V end was cut by 2 bases, the J end by 5 bases, with 10 bases between. In germline, CDR1 is MNHEY, CDR2 SVGEGT. The CDR3 protein is CASSYLTGDNEQFF. The CDR3 bases are TGTGCCAGCAGTTACCTCACTGGAGACAATGAGCAGTTCTTC.

DNA of the CDR3: TGTGCCAGCTCTTGGGGGGCGAACTCTGGAAACACCATATATTTT. Translation: CASSWGANSGNTIYF. This chain uses TRBV6-5 with TRBJ1-3, with D possibly matching TRBD1 (6 bases). The V end was cut by 8 bases, the J end by 0 bases, with 14 bases between. The CDR3 spans 15 residues. CDR1 is MNHEY and CDR2 is SVGAGI in the germline V gene.

In its sample, this clone was seen once. The V gene is TRBV7-2, the J gene TRBJ2-5; TRBD1 agrees at 7 bases. Germline values: CDR1 SGHTA, CDR2 FQGNSA. V lost 1 base to trimming and J lost 6 bases; unmatched junction nucleotides: 8. The CDR3 has 15 residues. The chain's CDR3 is CASSLGQGVRKTQYF. The CDR3 DNA follows: TGTGCCAGCAGCTTAGGACAGGGCGTGAGAAAGACCCAGTACTTC. Drawing the rest from reference TRBV7-2 and TRBJ2-5, the complete variable domain is GAGVSQSPSNKVTEKGKDVELRCDPISGHTALYWYRQSLGQGLEFLIYFQGNSAPDKSGLPSDRFSAERTGGSVSTLTIQRTQQEDSAVYLCASSLGQGVRKTQYFGPGTRLLVL.

The chain combines TRBV7-9 with TRBJ2-7, with a weak D call TRBD2 (6 bases). This CDR3 contains 13 residues. In germline, CDR1 is SEHNR, CDR2 FQNEAQ (reference sequence). The germline V and J ends were trimmed by 6 bases and 2 bases, with 11 bases remaining between them. Here the CDR3 DNA reads TGTGCCAGCAGTCCTTCGGGGGCCTACGAGCAGTACTTC. Translating gives CASSPSGAYEQYF.

The chain links TRBV7-2 to TRBJ2-2; the D gene is possibly TRBD1 (6 bases). Germline CDR1 is SGHTA and CDR2 is FQGNSA. The CDR3 has 14 amino acids. V lost 6 bases, J lost 2 bases, and 10 bases lay in between. The CDR3 sequence is CASRIQGNTGELFF. The CDR3 DNA is TGTGCCAGCAGGATACAGGGTAACACCGGGGAGCTGTTTTTT. Based on the CDR3 plus reference TRBV7-2 and TRBJ2-2, the full variable domain is GAGVSQSPSNKVTEKGKDVELRCDPISGHTALYWYRQSLGQGLEFLIYFQGNSAPDKSGLPSDRFSAERTGGSVSTLTIQRTQQEDSAVYLCASRIQGNTGELFFGEGSRLTVL.

V and J are TRBV5-6 and TRBJ2-5; D not certain. V shed 1 base and J shed 2 bases, with 0 bases lying between them. CDR1 and CDR2 from the germline V gene are SGHDT and YYEEEE. The CDR3 loop spans 11 amino acids. CDR3 DNA sequence: TGTGCCAGCAGCTTGCAAGAGACCCAGTACTTC. Translating it yields CASSLQETQYF.

This clone showed up just once. The chain combines TRBV3-1 (or the pseudogene TRBV3-2) with TRBJ1-2; TRBD1 aligns across 7 bases. The CDR3 loop spans 13 amino acids. V dropped 5 bases and J dropped 8; count of bases not matched to a gene: 8. In germline, CDR1 is LGHDT, CDR2 YNNKEL (reference sequence). The DNA for the CDR3 is TGTGCCAGCAGCGACGGGACAGCGAGGGGCTACACCTTC. It is translated as CASSDGTARGYTF.

This chain links TRBV6-5 with TRBJ2-5; 12 positions agree with TRBD1. The germline gives CDR1 MNHEY, CDR2 SVGAGI. CDR3 length: 16 amino acids. With V trimmed by 1 base and J by 3 bases, 3 bases remained unmatched. The CDR3 DNA reads TGTGCCAGCAGTTACTTTGGGACAGGGGGCGAAGAGACCCAGTACTTC. It codes for CASSYFGTGGEETQYF.